The 20 T cell receptor beta chains given below trace back to one sample, sequenced in a study of identical twins. TCRdb re-called the 5' RACE reads through MiXCR, storing one row per CDR3 protein. The repertoire holds some 1,600,000 distinct CDR3 sequences, 25% to 35% seen once, with 0.27% in the top ten. The sample taken for sequencing was cord blood. All receptors derive from a newborn girl in good health.

The chain employs TRBV5-1 and TRBJ2-2; the D call may be TRBD1 or TRBD2 (5 bases each). V lost 1 base, J lost 4 bases, and 14 bases lay in between. Germline loops: CDR1 SGHRS, CDR2 YFSETQ. The CDR3 contains 16 residues. The DNA for the CDR3 is TGCGCCAGCAGCTTGCTACGGGATGGGACCACCGGGGAGCTGTTTTTT. Protein sequence: CASSLLRDGTTGELFF.

There are a few counts of this clonotype. The chain couples TRBV6-6 to TRBJ1-4; D is unresolved. V lost 2 bases to trimming and J lost 6 bases, with 13 bases between them. Germline V CDR1 and CDR2: MNHNY, SVGAGI (reference sequence). The CDR3 length is 15 residues. CDR3 in amino acids: CASSYMRGQDEKLFF. In DNA, the CDR3 is TGTGCCAGCAGTTACATGCGCGGGCAGGATGAAAAACTGTTTTTT.

The chain carries TRBV3-1 and TRBJ2-7; D not certain. Germline CDR1 LGHDT, CDR2 YNNKEL (reference sequence). The CDR3 has 15 residues. With 4 bases removed from V and 3 bases from J, the gap between germline ends came to 16 bases. The CDR3 reads CASSPPRAVFYEQYF. Here the CDR3 DNA reads TGTGCCAGCAGCCCCCCAAGGGCCGTTTTCTACGAGCAGTACTTC.

This clonotype was detected many times. The rearrangement links TRBV5-1 to TRBJ2-1; 11 nucleotides align to TRBD2. After removal of 2 bases from V and 1 base from J, the junction contained 5 bases not matched to a gene. CDR1 is SGHRS and CDR2 is YFSETQ in the germline V gene. The CDR3 has 17 residues. CDR3: CASSFSLAGGSYNEQFF. The CDR3 coding sequence is TGCGCCAGCAGCTTTTCTCTAGCGGGAGGTTCCTACAATGAGCAGTTCTTC.

This clonotype was observed a handful of times. The V call is TRBV21-1, the J call TRBJ1-5; the table's D call, TRBD1, was not checked against the DNA. TRBV21-1 corresponds to a pseudogene. The CDR3 has 18 amino acids. CDR3 coding DNA: TGTGCCAGCAGCATCGGGACAGGGGGGCATAATTGCAATCAGCCCCAGCATTTT. Its translation is CASSIGTGGHNCNQPQHF.

The chain has TRBV3-1 and TRBJ2-7; the D gene is possibly TRBD2 (5 bases). CDR3 length equals 14 residues. The germline CDR1 and CDR2 sequences are LGHDT and YNNKEL (reference sequence). Trimming cost V 2 bases and J 5 bases, with 13 bases left between them. CDR3: CASSQSRLAHEQYF. The DNA for the CDR3 is TGTGCCAGCAGCCAATCGCGTCTAGCCCACGAGCAGTACTTC.

This clonotype was seen many times. An end of the junction differs from the germline gene, which may be a read error. The chain uses TRBV5-1 and TRBJ2-1; 8 nucleotides agree with TRBD2. The CDR3 consists of 15 residues. Germline V CDR1 and CDR2: SGHRS, YFSETQ. The CDR3 region has the DNA TGTGCCAGCAGCTTATCGGGACTAGCCTACAATGAGCAGTTCTTC. It translates to CASSLSGLAYNEQFF.

The DNA for the CDR3 is TGTGCCGGCTCCGGACAAGGAAATTCACCCCTCCACTTT. Protein sequence: CAGSGQGNSPLHF. The J gene is TRBJ1-6, the V gene TRBV6-2 or TRBV6-3, with D perhaps matching TRBD1 (5 bases). The CDR3 has 13 residues. Germline V gene lookup returns CDR1 MNHEY and CDR2 SVGEGT. V lost 11 bases and J 7 bases, leaving 15 bases between the germline ends.

The rearrangement links TRBV28 to TRBJ2-1; 8 nucleotides agree with TRBD2. The germline gives CDR1 MDHEN, CDR2 SYDVKM. The CDR3 runs to 16 residues. The J segment lost 2 bases and the V segment lost 5 bases, leaving 8 bases of the junction unmatched. CDR3 nucleotide sequence: TGTGCCAGCAGTCCGGGACTAGGTAGGGCCTACAATGAGCAGTTCTTC. Translation gives CASSPGLGRAYNEQFF.

The chain combines TRBV2 with TRBJ2-3; no reliable D call. V dropped 2 bases and J dropped 14 bases, with 8 bases sitting between them. This CDR3 has 10 residues. In germline, CDR1 is SNHLY, CDR2 FYNNEI. This CDR3 is CASSESKLYF. CDR3 nucleotide sequence: TGTGCCAGCAGTGAATCAAAGTTGTATTTT.

The table lists this clonotype with a few counts. A far larger clone is one nucleotide away, so this likely arose from a read error. The gene calls are TRBV24-1 and TRBJ2-3, with 9 bases aligning to TRBD2. The junction had 1 base not matched to a gene; V was cut back by 6 bases and J by 1 base. In germline, CDR1 is KGHDR, CDR2 SFDVKD. CDR3 size: 14 residues. The CDR3 nucleotides read TGTGCCACCAGTTGGACTAGCGGCACAGATACGCAGTATTTT. Translated: CATSWTSGTDTQYF.

This clonotype was seen a few times. The chain employs TRBV25-1 and TRBJ1-5; 8 positions match TRBD1. V lost 2 bases and J lost 0; bases outside the gene matches: 6. The CDR3 extends over 17 amino acids. From germline, CDR1 is MGHDK and CDR2 SYGVNS. The CDR3 loop is CASSEATGDYSNQPQHF. CDR3 coding DNA: TGTGCCAGCAGTGAAGCGACAGGGGACTATAGCAATCAGCCCCAGCATTTT. Full variable domain (remainder filled in from reference TRBV25-1 and TRBJ1-5): EADIYQTPRYLVIGTGKKITLECSQTMGHDKMYWYQQDPGMELHLIHYSYGVNSTEKGDLSSESTVSRIRTEHFPLTLESARPSHTSQYLCASSEATGDYSNQPQHFGDGTRLSIL.

The V and J genes are TRBV2 and TRBJ1-1; D perhaps matches TRBD1 (6 bases). CDR3 length: 14 amino acids. Looked up from germline, CDR1 is SNHLY and CDR2 is FYNNEI. Trimming pared 8 bases from V and 2 bases from J, leaving 15 bases between. CDR3 nucleotides: TGTGCCAGCTCATACGGACAGTCCAACACTGAAGCTTTCTTT. Translated: CASSYGQSNTEAFF.

To note about this clonotype: This may come from a read error, since a much larger clone is one base off. This chain joins TRBV5-1 and TRBJ2-1, with TRBD1 matching 10 bases. CDR1 is SGHRS, CDR2 YFSETQ, per germline. J gave up 13 bases and V 0 bases, and 10 bases lay outside the gene matches. The CDR3 is 15 residues long. The CDR3 sequence is CASSLAGTGEETQFF. CDR3 nucleotides: TGCGCCAGCAGCTTGGCCGGGACAGGGGAAGAGACCCAGTTCTTC.

CDR3 amino acids: CASSQDGAGGYEQFF. CDR3 DNA: TGTGCCAGCAGCCAAGATGGGGCGGGAGGGTATGAGCAGTTCTTC. The chain recombines TRBV4-2 with TRBJ2-1; TRBD2 matches at 9 bases. The germline V gene has CDR1 LGHNA and CDR2 YNFKEQ. V shed 0 bases, J shed 8 bases, and the junction held 5 bases outside the gene matches. The CDR3 has 15 residues.

The CDR3 DNA follows: TGTGCCAGCAGCGTGTGGACAGGTTGGGCTGGGGCCAACGTCCTGACTTTC. Encoded protein: CASSVWTGWAGANVLTF. This sequence joins TRBV13 and TRBJ2-6; TRBD1 aligns across 7 bases. CDR1 PRHDT and CDR2 FYEKMQ come from the germline V gene (reference sequence). The V gene end was trimmed by 5 bases and the J gene end by 2 bases; junction bases not matched to a gene: 9. This CDR3 comprises 17 residues.

This chain uses TRBV20-1 with TRBJ2-7; D uncertain. V lost 4 bases, J lost 1 base, and 8 bases lay in between. This CDR3 has 12 amino acids. In germline, CDR1 is DFQATT, CDR2 SNEGSKA (reference sequence). The CDR3 is CSAIRASYEQYF. CDR3 bases: TGCAGTGCTATCCGGGCTTCCTACGAGCAGTACTTC.

In this sample, this clonotype turned up a few times. The CDR3 DNA reads as TGTGCCAGCAGCTTAGGTGGGACAGGGATCAATGAGCAGTTCTTC. Translation gives CASSLGGTGINEQFF. This chain links TRBV7-2 with TRBJ2-1; TRBD1 agrees at 9 bases. This CDR3 comprises 15 residues. Germline CDR1 reads SGHTA; CDR2 reads FQGNSA. The ends lost 1 base at V and 6 bases at J; junction bases unmatched: 4.

This clonotype has only a few counts. The chain combines TRBV6-1 with TRBJ2-7; TRBD2 matches 8 bases. The CDR3 covers 16 residues. Germline-derived CDR1 and CDR2 are MNHNS and SASEGT. The J segment lost 3 bases and the V segment lost 1 base, leaving 8 bases of the junction unmatched. The CDR3 DNA reads TGTGCCAGCAGTGAAGAGGTAGCGGGGACTCACTACGAGCAGTACTTC. It codes for CASSEEVAGTHYEQYF.

The rearrangement uses TRBV29-1 and TRBJ1-5; D not resolved. The CDR3 extends over 13 amino acids. Germline values: CDR1 SQVTM, CDR2 ANQGSEA. V dropped 4 bases and J dropped 3 bases, with 10 bases sitting between them. The CDR3 loop reads CSVAGGYNQPQHF. The DNA of the CDR3 is TGCAGCGTTGCGGGCGGATACAATCAGCCCCAGCATTTT.